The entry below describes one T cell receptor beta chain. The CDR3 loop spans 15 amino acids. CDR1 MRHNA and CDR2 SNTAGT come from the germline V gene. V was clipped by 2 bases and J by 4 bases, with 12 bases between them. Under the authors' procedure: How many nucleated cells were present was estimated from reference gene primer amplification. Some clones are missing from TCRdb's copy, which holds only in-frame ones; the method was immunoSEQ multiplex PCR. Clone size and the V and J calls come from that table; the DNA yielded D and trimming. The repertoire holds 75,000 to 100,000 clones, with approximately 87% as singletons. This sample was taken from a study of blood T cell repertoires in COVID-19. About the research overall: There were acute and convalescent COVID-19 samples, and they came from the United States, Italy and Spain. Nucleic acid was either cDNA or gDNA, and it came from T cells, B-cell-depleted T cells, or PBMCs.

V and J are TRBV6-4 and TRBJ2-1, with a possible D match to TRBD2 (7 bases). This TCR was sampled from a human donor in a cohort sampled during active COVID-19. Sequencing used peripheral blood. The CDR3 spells CASSDGGGRYNEQFF. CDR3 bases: TGTGCCAGCAGTGACGGCGGGGGCCGATACAATGAGCAGTTCTTC.